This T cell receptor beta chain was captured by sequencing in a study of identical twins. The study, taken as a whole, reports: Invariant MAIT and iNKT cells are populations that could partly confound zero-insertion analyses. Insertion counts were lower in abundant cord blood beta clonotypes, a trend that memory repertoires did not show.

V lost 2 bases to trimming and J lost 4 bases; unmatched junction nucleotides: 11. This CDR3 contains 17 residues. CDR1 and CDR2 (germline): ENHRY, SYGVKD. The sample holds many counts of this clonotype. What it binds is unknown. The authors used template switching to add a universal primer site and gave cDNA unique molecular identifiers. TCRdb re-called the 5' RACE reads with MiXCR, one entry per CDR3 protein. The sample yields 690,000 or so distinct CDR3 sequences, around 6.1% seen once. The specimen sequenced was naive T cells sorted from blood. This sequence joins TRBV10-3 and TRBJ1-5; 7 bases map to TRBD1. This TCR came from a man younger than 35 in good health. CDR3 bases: TGTGCCATCAGTGAGGATCCGACCGGGACAGAGAATCAGCCCCAGCATTTT. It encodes CAISEDPTGTENQPQHF.